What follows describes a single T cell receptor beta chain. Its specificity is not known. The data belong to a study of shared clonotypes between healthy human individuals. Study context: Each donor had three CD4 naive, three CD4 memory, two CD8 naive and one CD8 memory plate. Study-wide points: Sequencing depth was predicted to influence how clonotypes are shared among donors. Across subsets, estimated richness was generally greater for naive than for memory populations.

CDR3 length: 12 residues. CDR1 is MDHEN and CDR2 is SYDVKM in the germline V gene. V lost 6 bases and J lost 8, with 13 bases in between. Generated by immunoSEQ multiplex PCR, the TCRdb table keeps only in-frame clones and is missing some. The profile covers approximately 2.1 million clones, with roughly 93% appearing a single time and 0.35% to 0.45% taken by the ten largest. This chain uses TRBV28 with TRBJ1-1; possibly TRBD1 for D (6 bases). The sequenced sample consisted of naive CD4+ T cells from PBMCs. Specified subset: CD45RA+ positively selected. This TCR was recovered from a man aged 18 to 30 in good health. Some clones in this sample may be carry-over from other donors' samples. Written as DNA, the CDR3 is TGTGCCAGCAGCCCCGACGACAGGGAAGCTTTCTTT. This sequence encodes CASSPDDREAFF.